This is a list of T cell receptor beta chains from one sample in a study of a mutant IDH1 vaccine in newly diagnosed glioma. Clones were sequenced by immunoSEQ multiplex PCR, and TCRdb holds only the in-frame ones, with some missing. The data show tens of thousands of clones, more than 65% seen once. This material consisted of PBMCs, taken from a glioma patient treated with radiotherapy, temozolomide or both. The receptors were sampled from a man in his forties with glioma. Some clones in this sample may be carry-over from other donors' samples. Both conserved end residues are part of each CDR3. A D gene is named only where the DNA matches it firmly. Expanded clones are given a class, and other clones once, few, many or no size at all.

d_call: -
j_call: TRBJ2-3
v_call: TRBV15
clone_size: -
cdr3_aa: CATSTGGSTDTQYF
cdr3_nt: TGTGCCACCAGCACCGGGGGAAGCACAGATACGCAGTATTTT

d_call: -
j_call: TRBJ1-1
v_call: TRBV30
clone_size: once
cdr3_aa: CAWSLLTGETEAFF
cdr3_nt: TGTGCCTGGAGTCTTCTGACAGGAGAAACTGAAGCTTTCTTT

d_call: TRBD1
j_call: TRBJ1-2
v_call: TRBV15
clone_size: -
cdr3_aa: CATSSTNLSPGTGYGYTF
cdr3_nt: TGTGCCACCAGCAGCACCAACCTCAGTCCCGGGACAGGGTATGGCTACACCTTC

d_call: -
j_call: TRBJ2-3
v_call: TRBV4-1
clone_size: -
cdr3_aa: CASSQRTEFRTDTQYF
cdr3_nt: TGCGCCAGCAGCCAGCGGACAGAGTTTCGCACAGATACGCAGTATTTT

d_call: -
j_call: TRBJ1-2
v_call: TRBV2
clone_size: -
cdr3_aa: CASKRAGTVDYGYTF
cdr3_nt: TGTGCCAGCAAAAGGGCCGGGACGGTGGACTATGGCTACACCTTC

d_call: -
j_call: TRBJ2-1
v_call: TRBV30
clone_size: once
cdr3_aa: CAWSVRAGAVISYNEQFF
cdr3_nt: TGTGCCTGGAGTGTACGGGCGGGGGCGGTGATTTCCTACAATGAGCAGTTCTTC

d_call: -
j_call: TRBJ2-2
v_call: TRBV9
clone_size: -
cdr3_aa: CASSVNGQGLFF
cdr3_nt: TGTGCCAGCAGCGTAAACGGCCAAGGGCTGTTTTTT

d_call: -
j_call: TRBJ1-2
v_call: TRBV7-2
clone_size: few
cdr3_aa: CASSLPRTANYGYTF
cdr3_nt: TGTGCCAGCAGCTTACCCAGGACAGCTAACTATGGCTACACCTTC

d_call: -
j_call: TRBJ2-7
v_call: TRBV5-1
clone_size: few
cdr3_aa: CASSLGGAGKHEQYF
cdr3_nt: TGCGCCAGCAGCTTGGGAGGGGCAGGGAAGCACGAGCAGTACTTC

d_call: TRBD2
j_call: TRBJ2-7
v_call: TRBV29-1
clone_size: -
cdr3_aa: CSVEVAGGLYEQYF
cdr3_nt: TGCAGCGTTGAAGTGGCGGGGGGGCTCTACGAGCAGTACTTC

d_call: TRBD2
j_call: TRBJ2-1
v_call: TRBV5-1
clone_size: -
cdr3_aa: CASRWDAGGPEQFF
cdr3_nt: TGCGCCAGCCGCTGGGATGCGGGGGGGCCTGAGCAGTTCTTC

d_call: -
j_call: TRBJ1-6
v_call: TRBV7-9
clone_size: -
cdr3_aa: CASSSAQTANSPLHF
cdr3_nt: TGTGCCAGCAGCTCAGCCCAGACAGCTAATTCACCCCTCCACTTT

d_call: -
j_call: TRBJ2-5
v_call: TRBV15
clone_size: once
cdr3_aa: CATSRVRSLETQYF
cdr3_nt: TGTGCCACCAGCAGAGTGCGCTCGCTGGAGACCCAGTACTTC

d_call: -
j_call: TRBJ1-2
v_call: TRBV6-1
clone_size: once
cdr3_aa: CASSENGVYGYTF
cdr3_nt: TGTGCCAGCAGTGAAAACGGGGTTTATGGCTACACCTTC

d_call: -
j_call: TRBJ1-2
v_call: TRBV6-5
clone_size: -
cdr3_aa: CASTPNGLRGYTF
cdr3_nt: TGTGCCAGCACCCCTAACGGGCTTCGTGGCTACACCTTC

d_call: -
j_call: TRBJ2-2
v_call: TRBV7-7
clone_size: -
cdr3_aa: CASSSANTGELFF
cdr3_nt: TGTGCTAGCAGCTCAGCAAACACCGGGGAGCTGTTTTTT

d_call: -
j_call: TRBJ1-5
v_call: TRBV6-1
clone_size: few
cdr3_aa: CASSELRGWPQHF
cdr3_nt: TGTGCCAGCAGTGAGCTCCGGGGATGGCCCCAGCATTTT

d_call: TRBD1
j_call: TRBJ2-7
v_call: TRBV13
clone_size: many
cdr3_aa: CASSRDSSYEQYF
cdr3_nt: TGTGCCAGCAGCCGGGACAGCTCCTACGAGCAGTACTTC

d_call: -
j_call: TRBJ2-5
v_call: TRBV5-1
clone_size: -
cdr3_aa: CASSLPGQETQYF
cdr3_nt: TGCGCCAGCAGCTTGCCAGGGCAAGAGACCCAGTACTTC

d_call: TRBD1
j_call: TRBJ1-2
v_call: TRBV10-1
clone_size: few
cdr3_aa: CASSESGQGRGYTF
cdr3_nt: TGCGCCAGCAGTGAGTCCGGACAGGGACGTGGCTACACCTTC

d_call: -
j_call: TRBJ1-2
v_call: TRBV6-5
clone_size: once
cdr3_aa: CASSIGHSNYGYTF
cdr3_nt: TGTGCCAGCAGCATCGGACATTCTAACTATGGCTACACCTTC

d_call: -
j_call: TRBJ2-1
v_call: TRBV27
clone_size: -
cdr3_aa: CASSSVVRGYNEQFF
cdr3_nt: TGTGCCAGCAGTTCTGTAGTACGGGGCTACAATGAGCAGTTCTTC

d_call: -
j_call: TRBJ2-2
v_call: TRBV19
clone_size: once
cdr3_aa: CATETGPTNTGELFF
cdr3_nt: TGTGCCACCGAGACAGGCCCCACGAACACCGGGGAGCTGTTTTTT

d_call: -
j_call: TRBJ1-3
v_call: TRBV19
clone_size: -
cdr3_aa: CASNNHRDSGNTIYF
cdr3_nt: TGTGCCAGTAACAATCACAGGGACTCTGGAAACACCATATATTTT

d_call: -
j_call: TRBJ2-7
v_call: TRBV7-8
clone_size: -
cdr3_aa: CASSALYEQYF
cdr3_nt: TGTGCCAGCAGCGCACTTTACGAGCAGTACTTC

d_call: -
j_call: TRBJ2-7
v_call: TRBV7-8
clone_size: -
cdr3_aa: CASSLEVGEIYEQYF
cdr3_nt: TGTGCCAGCAGCTTAGAGGTTGGGGAGATCTACGAGCAGTACTTC

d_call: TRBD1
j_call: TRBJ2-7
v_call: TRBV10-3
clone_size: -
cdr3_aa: CAISAGQGSYEQYF
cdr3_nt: TGTGCCATCAGTGCGGGACAGGGGAGCTACGAGCAGTACTTC

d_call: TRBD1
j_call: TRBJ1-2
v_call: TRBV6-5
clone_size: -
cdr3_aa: CASAETGGKVEGYTF
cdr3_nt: TGTGCCAGCGCTGAGACAGGGGGAAAAGTGGAGGGCTACACCTTC

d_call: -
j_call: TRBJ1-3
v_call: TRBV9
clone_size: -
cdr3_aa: CASSVQGSGNTIYF
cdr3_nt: TGTGCCAGCAGCGTACAGGGATCTGGAAACACCATATATTTT